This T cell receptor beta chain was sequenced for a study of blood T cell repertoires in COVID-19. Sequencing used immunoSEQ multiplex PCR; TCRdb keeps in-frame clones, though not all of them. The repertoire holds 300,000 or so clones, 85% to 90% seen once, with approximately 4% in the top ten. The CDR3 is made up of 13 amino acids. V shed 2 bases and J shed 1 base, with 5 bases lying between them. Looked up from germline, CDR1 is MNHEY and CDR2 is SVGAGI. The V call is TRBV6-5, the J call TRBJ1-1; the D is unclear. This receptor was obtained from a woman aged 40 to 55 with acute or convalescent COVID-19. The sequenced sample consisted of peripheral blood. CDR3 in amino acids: CASSYNSNTEAFF. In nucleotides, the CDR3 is TGTGCCAGCAGTTACAACTCGAACACTGAAGCTTTCTTT.